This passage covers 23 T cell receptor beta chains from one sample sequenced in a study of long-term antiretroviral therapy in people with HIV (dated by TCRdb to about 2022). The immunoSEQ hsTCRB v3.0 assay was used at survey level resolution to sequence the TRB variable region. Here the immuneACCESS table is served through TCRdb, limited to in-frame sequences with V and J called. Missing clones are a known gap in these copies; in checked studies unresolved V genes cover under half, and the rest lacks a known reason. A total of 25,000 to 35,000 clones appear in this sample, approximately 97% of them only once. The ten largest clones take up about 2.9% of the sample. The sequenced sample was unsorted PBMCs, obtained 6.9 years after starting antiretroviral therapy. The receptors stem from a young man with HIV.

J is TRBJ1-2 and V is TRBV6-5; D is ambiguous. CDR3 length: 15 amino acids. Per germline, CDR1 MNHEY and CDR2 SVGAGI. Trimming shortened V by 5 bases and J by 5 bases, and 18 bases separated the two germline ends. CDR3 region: CASSPSSGVAYGYTF. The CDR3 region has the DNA TGTGCCAGCAGTCCTTCTTCCGGGGTGGCTTATGGCTACACCTTC.

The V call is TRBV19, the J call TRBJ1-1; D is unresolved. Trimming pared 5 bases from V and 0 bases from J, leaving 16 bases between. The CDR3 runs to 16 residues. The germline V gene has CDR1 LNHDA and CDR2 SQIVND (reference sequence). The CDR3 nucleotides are TGTGCCAGTAGTTCCAGCGGGCCATTCATGAACACTGAAGCTTTCTTT. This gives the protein CASSSSGPFMNTEAFF.

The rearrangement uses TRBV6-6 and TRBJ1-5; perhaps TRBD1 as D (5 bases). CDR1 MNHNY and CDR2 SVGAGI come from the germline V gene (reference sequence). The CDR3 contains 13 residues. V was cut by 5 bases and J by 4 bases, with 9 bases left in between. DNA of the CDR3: TGTGCCAGCAGTAGACAGCCTAATCAGCCCCAGCATTTT. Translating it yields CASSRQPNQPQHF.

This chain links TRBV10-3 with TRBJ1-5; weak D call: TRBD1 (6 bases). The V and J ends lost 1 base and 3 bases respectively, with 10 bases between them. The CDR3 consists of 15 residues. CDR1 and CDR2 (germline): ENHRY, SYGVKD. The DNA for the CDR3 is TGTGCCATCAGTGAGTTGGGGGGACACAATCAGCCCCAGCATTTT. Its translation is CAISELGGHNQPQHF.

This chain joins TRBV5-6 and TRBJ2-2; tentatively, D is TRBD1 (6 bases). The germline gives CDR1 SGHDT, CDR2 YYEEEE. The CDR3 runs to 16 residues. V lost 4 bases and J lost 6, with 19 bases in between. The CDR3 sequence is CASSLGTLRWAGELFF. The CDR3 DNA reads TGTGCCAGCAGCCTAGGGACACTACGTTGGGCCGGGGAGCTGTTTTTT. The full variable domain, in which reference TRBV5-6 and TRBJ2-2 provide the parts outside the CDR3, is DAGVTQSPTHLIKTRGQQVTLRCSPKSGHDTVSWYQQALGQGPQFIFQYYEEEERQRGNFPDRFSGHQFPNYSSELNVNALLLGDSALYLCASSLGTLRWAGELFFGEGSRLTVL.

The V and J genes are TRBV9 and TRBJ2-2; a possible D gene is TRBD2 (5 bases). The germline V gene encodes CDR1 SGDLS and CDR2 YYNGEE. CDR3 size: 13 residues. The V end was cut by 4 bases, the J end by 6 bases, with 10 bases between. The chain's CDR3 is CASSKEGSGELFF. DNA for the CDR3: TGTGCCAGCAGCAAAGAGGGTTCCGGGGAGCTGTTTTTT.

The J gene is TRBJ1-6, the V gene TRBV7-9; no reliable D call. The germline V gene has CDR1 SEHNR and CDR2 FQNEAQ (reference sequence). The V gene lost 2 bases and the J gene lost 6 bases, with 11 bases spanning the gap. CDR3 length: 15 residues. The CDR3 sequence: CASSLQRVGNSPLHF. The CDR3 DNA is TGTGCCAGCAGCTTACAAAGGGTTGGTAATTCACCCCTCCACTTT.

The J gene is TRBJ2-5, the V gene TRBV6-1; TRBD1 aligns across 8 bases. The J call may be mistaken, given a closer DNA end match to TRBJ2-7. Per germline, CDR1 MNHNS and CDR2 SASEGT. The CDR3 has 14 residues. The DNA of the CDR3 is TGTGCCAGCCGAAGGTGGACAGGGCCCTACGAGCAGTACTTC. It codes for CASRRWTGPYEQYF.

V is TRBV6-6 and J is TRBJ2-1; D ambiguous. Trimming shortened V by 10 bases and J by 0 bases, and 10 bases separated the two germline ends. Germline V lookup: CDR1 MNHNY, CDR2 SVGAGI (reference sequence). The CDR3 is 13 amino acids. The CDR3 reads CAIALSSYNEQFF. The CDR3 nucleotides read TGTGCCATCGCCTTGAGCTCCTACAATGAGCAGTTCTTC.

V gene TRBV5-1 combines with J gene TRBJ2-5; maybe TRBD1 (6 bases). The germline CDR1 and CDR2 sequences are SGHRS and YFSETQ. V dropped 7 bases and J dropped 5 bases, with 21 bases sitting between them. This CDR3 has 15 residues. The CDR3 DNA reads TGCGCCAGCTCGGGTCTGGGGGCGCAGGTCGAGACCCAGTACTTC. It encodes CASSGLGAQVETQYF.

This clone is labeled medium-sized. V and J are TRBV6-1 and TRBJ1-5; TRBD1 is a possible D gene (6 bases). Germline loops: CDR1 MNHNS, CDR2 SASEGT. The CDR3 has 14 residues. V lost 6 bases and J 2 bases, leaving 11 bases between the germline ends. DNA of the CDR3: TGTGCCAGCAGCGAGGGGGGCGGCAATCAGCCCCAGCATTTT. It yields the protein CASSEGGGNQPQHF.

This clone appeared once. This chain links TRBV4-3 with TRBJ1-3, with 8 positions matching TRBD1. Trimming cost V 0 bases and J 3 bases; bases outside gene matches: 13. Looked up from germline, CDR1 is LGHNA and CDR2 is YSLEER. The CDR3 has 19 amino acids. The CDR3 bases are TGCGCCAGCAGCCAAGATCAGGACGGGACAGGACTTGGTGGAAACACCATATATTTT. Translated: CASSQDQDGTGLGGNTIYF.

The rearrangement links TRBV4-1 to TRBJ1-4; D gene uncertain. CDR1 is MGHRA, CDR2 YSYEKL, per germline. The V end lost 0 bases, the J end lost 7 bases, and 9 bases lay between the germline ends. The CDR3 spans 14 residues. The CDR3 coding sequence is TGCGCCAGCAGCCAAGACCAGTACCCTGAAAAACTGTTTTTT. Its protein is CASSQDQYPEKLFF.

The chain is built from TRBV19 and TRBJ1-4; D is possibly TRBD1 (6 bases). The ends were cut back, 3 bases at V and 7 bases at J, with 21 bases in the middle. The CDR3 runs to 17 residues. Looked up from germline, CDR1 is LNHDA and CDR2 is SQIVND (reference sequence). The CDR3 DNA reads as TGTGCCAGTAGTATTGCACAGGGTTTTGAGACAGGTGAAAAACTGTTTTTT. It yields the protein CASSIAQGFETGEKLFF.

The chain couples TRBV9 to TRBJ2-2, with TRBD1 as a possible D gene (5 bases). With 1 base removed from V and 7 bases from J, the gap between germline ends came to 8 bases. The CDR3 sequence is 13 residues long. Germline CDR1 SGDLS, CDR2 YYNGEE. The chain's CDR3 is CASSVQGYGELFF. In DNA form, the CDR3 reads TGTGCCAGCAGCGTACAGGGTTACGGGGAGCTGTTTTTT.

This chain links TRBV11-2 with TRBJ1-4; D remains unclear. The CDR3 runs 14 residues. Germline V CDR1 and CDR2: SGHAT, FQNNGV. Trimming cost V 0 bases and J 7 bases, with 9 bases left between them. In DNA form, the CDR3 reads TGTGCCAGCAGCTTAGATCGGGTCGGTGAAAAACTGTTTTTT. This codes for CASSLDRVGEKLFF.

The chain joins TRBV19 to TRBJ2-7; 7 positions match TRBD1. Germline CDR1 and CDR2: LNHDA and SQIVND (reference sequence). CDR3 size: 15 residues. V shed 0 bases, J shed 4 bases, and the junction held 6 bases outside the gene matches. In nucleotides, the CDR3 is TGTGCCAGTAGTATAGAAACCGGACAGGCTTACGAGCAGTACTTC. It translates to CASSIETGQAYEQYF.

Here the CDR3 DNA reads TGTGCCAGCAGTGAATACGGGACAGGCACCGGGGAGCTGTTTTTT. Translated, it gives CASSEYGTGTGELFF. The chain recombines TRBV25-1 with TRBJ2-2; 8 bases map to TRBD1. Per the germline V gene, CDR1 is MGHDK and CDR2 is SYGVNS. V was pared by 0 bases and J by 4 bases, with 1 base of the junction left unmatched. This CDR3 comprises 15 residues.

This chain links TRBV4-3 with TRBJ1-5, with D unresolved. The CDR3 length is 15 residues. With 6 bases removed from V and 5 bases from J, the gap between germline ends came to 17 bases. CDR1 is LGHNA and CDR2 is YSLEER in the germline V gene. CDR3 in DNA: TGCGCCAGCAGTCTAAGGGCCGGTGGGGATCAGCCCCAGCATTTT. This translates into CASSLRAGGDQPQHF.

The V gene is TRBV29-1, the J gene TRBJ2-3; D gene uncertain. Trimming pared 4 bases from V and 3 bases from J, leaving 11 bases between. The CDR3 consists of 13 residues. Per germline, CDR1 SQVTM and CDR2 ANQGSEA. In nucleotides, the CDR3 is TGCAGCGTTGGTCTCCAACAGACAGATACGCAGTATTTT. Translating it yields CSVGLQQTDTQYF.

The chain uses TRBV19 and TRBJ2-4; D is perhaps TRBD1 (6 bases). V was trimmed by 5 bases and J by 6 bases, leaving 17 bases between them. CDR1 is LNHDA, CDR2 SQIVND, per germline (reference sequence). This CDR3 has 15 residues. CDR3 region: CASSANAQTGNIQYF. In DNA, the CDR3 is TGTGCCAGTAGTGCCAACGCCCAGACAGGAAACATTCAGTACTTC.

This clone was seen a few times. The CDR3 sequence: CASSEGAIAPGTQYF. For the CDR3, the DNA is TGTGCCAGCAGTGAGGGGGCCATAGCGCCAGGTACGCAGTATTTT. The chain links TRBV2 to TRBJ2-3, with D tentatively TRBD1 (6 bases). Trimming shortened V by 3 bases and J by 8 bases, and 18 bases separated the two germline ends. Germline V gene sequence: CDR1 SNHLY, CDR2 FYNNEI. The CDR3 length is 15 residues.

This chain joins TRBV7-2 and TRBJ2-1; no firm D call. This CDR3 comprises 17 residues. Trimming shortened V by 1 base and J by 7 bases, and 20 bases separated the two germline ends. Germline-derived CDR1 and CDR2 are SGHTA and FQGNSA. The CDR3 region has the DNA TGTGCCAGCAGCTTAGGTAAACCGGCCAAGACCGATAATGAGCAGTTCTTC. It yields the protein CASSLGKPAKTDNEQFF. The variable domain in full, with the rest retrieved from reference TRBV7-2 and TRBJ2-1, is GAGVSQSPSNKVTEKGKDVELRCDPISGHTALYWYRQSLGQGLEFLIYFQGNSAPDKSGLPSDRFSAERTGGSVSTLTIQRTQQEDSAVYLCASSLGKPAKTDNEQFFGPGTRLTVL.